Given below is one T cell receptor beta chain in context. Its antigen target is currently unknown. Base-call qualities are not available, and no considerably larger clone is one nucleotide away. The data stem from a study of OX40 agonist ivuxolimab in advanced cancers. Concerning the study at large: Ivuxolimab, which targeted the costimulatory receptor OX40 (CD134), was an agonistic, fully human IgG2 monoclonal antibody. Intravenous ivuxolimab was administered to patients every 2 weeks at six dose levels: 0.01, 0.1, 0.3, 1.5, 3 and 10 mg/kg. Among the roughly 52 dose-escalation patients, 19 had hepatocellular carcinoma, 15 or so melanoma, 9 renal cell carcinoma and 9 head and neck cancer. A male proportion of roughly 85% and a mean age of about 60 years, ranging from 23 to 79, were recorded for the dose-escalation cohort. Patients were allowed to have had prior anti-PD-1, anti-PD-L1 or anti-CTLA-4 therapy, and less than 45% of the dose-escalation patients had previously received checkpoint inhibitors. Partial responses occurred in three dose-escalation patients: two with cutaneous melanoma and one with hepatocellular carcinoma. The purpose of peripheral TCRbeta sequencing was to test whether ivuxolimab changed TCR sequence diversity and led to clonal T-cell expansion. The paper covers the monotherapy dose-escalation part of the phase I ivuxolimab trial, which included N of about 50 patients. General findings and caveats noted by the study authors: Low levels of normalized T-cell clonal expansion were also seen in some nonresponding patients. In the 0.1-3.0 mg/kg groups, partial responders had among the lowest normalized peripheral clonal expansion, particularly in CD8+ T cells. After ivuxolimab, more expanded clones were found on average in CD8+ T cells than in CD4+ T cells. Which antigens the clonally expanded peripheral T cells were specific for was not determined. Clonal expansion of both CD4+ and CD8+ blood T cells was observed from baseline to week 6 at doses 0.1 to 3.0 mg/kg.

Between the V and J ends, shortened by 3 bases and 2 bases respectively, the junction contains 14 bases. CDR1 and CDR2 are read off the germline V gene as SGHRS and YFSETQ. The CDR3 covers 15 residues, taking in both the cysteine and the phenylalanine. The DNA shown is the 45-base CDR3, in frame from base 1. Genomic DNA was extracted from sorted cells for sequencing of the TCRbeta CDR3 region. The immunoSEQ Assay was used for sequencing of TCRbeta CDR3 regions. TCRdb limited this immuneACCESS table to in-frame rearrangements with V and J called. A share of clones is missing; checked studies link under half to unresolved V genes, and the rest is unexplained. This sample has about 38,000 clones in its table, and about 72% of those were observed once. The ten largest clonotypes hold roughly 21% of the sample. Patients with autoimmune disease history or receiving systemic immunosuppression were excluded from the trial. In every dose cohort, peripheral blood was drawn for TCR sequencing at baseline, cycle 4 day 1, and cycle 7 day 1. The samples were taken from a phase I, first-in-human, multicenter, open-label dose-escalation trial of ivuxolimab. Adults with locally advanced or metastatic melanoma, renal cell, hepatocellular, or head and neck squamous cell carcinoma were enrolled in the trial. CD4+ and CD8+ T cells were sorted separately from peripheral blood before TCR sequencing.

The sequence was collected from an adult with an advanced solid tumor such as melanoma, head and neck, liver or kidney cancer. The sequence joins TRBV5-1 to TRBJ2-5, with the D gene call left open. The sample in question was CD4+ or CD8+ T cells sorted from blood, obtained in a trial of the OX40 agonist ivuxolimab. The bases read TGCGCCAGCAGCTCCCTACAATCTTTGCAAGAGACCCAGTACTTC. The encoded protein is CASSSLQSLQETQYF.